The rows below give T cell receptor beta chains drawn from one sample of a study of T cell responses to AZD1222 COVID-19 vaccine. TCRdb keeps only in-frame clones here, not all; method: immunoSEQ multiplex PCR. Of 150,000 to 200,000 clones listed, approximately 93% are singletons. The sequencing used peripheral blood, collected on day 0 of AZD1222 vaccination. The receptors stem from an adult in good health. Both conserved end residues are part of each CDR3. A D gene is named only where the DNA matches it firmly. Size values are once, few and many counts, or a class for expanded clones, and some rows have none.

abundance	v_gene	d_gene	j_gene	CDR3nt	CDR3aa
NA	TRBV5-1	TRBD1	TRBJ1-1	TGCGCCAGCAGCTTGCAACAGGGGGTTTTCACTGAAGCTTTCTTT	CASSLQQGVFTEAFF
NA	TRBV27	NA	TRBJ2-7	TGTGCCAGCAGTCCCCACAGGGGAGGCGAGCAGTACTTC	CASSPHRGGEQYF
NA	TRBV6-4	NA	TRBJ1-5	TGTGCCAGCAGTGAGTCTCCCAATCAGCCCCAGCATTTT	CASSESPNQPQHF
NA	TRBV11-3	NA	TRBJ2-7	TGTGCCAGCAGCGTACGTGGAGGGGAGCAGTACTTC	CASSVRGGEQYF
NA	TRBV10-1	NA	TRBJ1-5	TGCGCCAGCAGCGACAGACGCAATCAGCCCCAGCATTTT	CASSDRRNQPQHF
NA	TRBV10-3	TRBD1	TRBJ1-5	TGTGCCACTCGGGGACAGGGGGCGGGCCAGAGCAATCAGCCCCAGCATTTT	CATRGQGAGQSNQPQHF
NA	TRBV28	NA	TRBJ2-7	TGTGCCAGCAGTCCGTCTTCCACCGAGCAGTACTTC	CASSPSSTEQYF
NA	TRBV5-4	NA	TRBJ1-2	TGTGCCAGCAGCTTTCGGGGGGAAGCTAACTATGGCTACACCTTC	CASSFRGEANYGYTF
few	TRBV5-4	NA	TRBJ2-5	TGTGCCAGCAGCTCTCCCTTAGTCCAAGAGACCCAGTACTTC	CASSSPLVQETQYF
NA	TRBV25-1	NA	TRBJ2-1	TGTGCCAGCAGTGTAAGAGAGGGACATTTCCCCAATGAGCAGTTCTTC	CASSVREGHFPNEQFF
NA	TRBV6-5	NA	TRBJ2-3	TGTGCCAGCAGACCCGGGGGCACAGATACGCAGTATTTT	CASRPGGTDTQYF
NA	TRBV11-2	TRBD2	TRBJ2-7	TGTGCCAGCAGCTTAGTACGCGGGAGGAGTTCCTACGAGCAGTACTTC	CASSLVRGRSSYEQYF
NA	TRBV5-1	NA	TRBJ1-1	TGCGCCAGCAGCTTGCCACAGGGTAACACTGAAGCTTTCTTT	CASSLPQGNTEAFF
NA	TRBV7-7	NA	TRBJ2-1	TGTGCCAGCAGCTTAGAACAGGGTACCTACAATGAGCAGTTCTTC	CASSLEQGTYNEQFF
NA	TRBV7-9	NA	TRBJ1-2	TGTGCCAGCAGCTTAATTTTATATCGGGACAATCAACAAGATGGCTACACCTTC	CASSLILYRDNQQDGYTF
NA	TRBV6-5	NA	TRBJ1-3	TGTGCCAGCTCGCTTCATACCGCATGGACCATATATTTT	CASSLHTAWTIYF
NA	TRBV28	NA	TRBJ1-2	TGTGCCAGCAGTCCCGGCGGGGACTATGGCTACACCTTC	CASSPGGDYGYTF
NA	TRBV10-3	NA	TRBJ2-3	TGTGCCATCAGTGTGTCGGGGGGCCCGGAGGGCACAGATACGCAGTATTTT	CAISVSGGPEGTDTQYF
NA	TRBV5-1	TRBD2	TRBJ2-7	TGCGCCAGCAGCTTGGCTAGCGGGTTCGACTACGAGCAGTACTTC	CASSLASGFDYEQYF
NA	TRBV19	NA	TRBJ1-1	TGTGCCAGTAGTATTGGGACTATGAACACTGAAGCTTTCTTT	CASSIGTMNTEAFF
NA	TRBV5-6	TRBD2	TRBJ2-1	TGTGCCAGCAGCTTTTTTAGCGGGGGGGCCCGTGAGCAGTTCTTC	CASSFFSGGAREQFF
NA	TRBV30	TRBD1	TRBJ1-2	TGTGCCTGGAGTGTAATGACAGGGGAATCCTATGGCTACACCTTC	CAWSVMTGESYGYTF
NA	TRBV29-1	TRBD1	TRBJ1-4	TGCAGCGCGGCCGGGACAGCTAATGAAAAACTGTTTTTT	CSAAGTANEKLFF
NA	TRBV21-1	NA	TRBJ1-2	TGTGCCAGCAGCAATCTCGAAGCAAGCGATCCAGGTCACTATGGCTACACCTTC	CASSNLEASDPGHYGYTF
NA	TRBV3-1/TRBV3-2	TRBD1	TRBJ1-1	TGTGCCAGCAGCCCCAGCCGGGACAGAACTATGAACACTGAAGCTTTCTTT	CASSPSRDRTMNTEAFF
NA	TRBV9	NA	TRBJ1-2	TGTGCCAGCAGCATAGAGCCCTATGGCTACACCTTC	CASSIEPYGYTF
NA	TRBV27	TRBD2	TRBJ2-3	TGTGCCAGCAGAATCACCGGGACTAGTTACTTCACAGATACGCAGTATTTT	CASRITGTSYFTDTQYF
NA	TRBV5-1	TRBD2	TRBJ2-7	TGCGCCAGCAGCTTCGGGTTTGCGGGAGGGCCATTCCACGAGCAGTACTTC	CASSFGFAGGPFHEQYF
once	TRBV11-2	TRBD2	TRBJ2-2	TGTGCCAGCAGCTCAGCTTTAGCGGGGGGCTACACCGGGGAGCTGTTTTTT	CASSSALAGGYTGELFF
once	TRBV10-1	TRBD1	TRBJ1-2	TGCGCCAGCATGATCCACAGGGGGCGCGGTCCGGGAAACTATGGCTACACCTTC	CASMIHRGRGPGNYGYTF
NA	TRBV3-1/TRBV3-2	NA	TRBJ2-2	TGTGCCAGCAGCCAAGATAGTTTCTTGCTGAGAGGGACCGGGGAGCTGTTTTTT	CASSQDSFLLRGTGELFF
few	TRBV10-2	NA	TRBJ1-3	TGCGCCAGCACCGAGGGTACAGGGCTCTCTGGAAACACCATATATTTT	CASTEGTGLSGNTIYF
once	TRBV10-2	NA	TRBJ1-2	TGCGCCAGCAGCCCCGGGACACCGGGGTATGGCTACACCTTC	CASSPGTPGYGYTF
NA	TRBV6-2/TRBV6-3	TRBD2	TRBJ2-2	TGTGCCAGCAGTTATATAGCGGGGGCGACCGGCGGGGAGCTGTTTTTT	CASSYIAGATGGELFF
NA	TRBV24-1	NA	TRBJ1-4	TGTGCCACCAGTGATGGGACCTCCGAAAAACTGTTTTTT	CATSDGTSEKLFF
few	TRBV18	NA	TRBJ1-6	TGTGCCAGCTCACCATTTGAGGGCGCCGGCTCCTATAATTCACCCCTCCACTTT	CASSPFEGAGSYNSPLHF
NA	TRBV5-1	NA	TRBJ1-2	TGCGCCAGCAGCTTAACGGGTATAGTGTATGGCTACACCTTC	CASSLTGIVYGYTF
NA	TRBV5-1	TRBD1	TRBJ1-5	TGCGCCAGCAGCCCCGGACAGGTTAACAATCAGCCCCAGCATTTT	CASSPGQVNNQPQHF
NA	TRBV5-1	NA	TRBJ2-5	TGCGCCAGCCAGGTGGGCCTCCAAGAGACCCAGTACTTC	CASQVGLQETQYF
NA	TRBV6-1	NA	TRBJ1-2	TGTGCCAGCAGTGAACGCCAGGGGTTACCCTATGGCTACACCTTC	CASSERQGLPYGYTF
NA	TRBV7-8	NA	TRBJ1-1	TGTGCCAGCAGCTTAACCCACACGAACACTGAAGCTTTCTTT	CASSLTHTNTEAFF
NA	TRBV19	TRBD1	TRBJ1-2	TGTGCCAGTAGTATCAACAGGGGAGCGGACTATGGCTACACCTTC	CASSINRGADYGYTF
few	TRBV6-5	NA	TRBJ2-5	TGTGCCAGCACCGATAGCAGGGGCGCGTATGAGACCCAGTACTTC	CASTDSRGAYETQYF
NA	TRBV6-5	TRBD2	TRBJ2-5	TGTGCCAGCAGTTACTCGAGCGGGGGGGCAAGAGAGACCCAGTACTTC	CASSYSSGGARETQYF
NA	TRBV2	NA	TRBJ1-1	TGTGCCAGCGGAGGGACGCTTGCGAACACTGAAGCTTTCTTT	CASGGTLANTEAFF
NA	TRBV5-4	TRBD1	TRBJ1-1	TGTGCCAGCAGCACGGAGGACAGGGGGAACACTGAAGCTTTCTTT	CASSTEDRGNTEAFF
NA	TRBV18	NA	TRBJ1-1	TGTGCCAGCTCATTTGCGGGGAACACTGAAGCTTTCTTT	CASSFAGNTEAFF
NA	TRBV5-1	NA	TRBJ2-1	TGCGCCAGCAGCTCAATCACTACAGGGTTTGGATACAATGAGCAGTTCTTC	CASSSITTGFGYNEQFF
NA	TRBV10-3	NA	TRBJ2-7	TGTGCCATCAGTGAGGGTCCGGCCGACAACTCCTACGAGCAGTACTTC	CAISEGPADNSYEQYF
NA	TRBV6-5	NA	TRBJ2-7	TGTGCCACAGCCCCGGACGGGAGCTCCTACGAGCAGTACTTC	CATAPDGSSYEQYF
NA	TRBV2	TRBD2	TRBJ2-1	TGTGCCAGGGGCCTTATTAGCGGGGGGGCAAATGAGCAGTTCTTC	CARGLISGGANEQFF
once	TRBV7-8	TRBD1	TRBJ1-1	TGTGCCAGCAGCACCCACCAGACGACAGGGGACACTGAAGCTTTCTTT	CASSTHQTTGDTEAFF
NA	TRBV9	NA	TRBJ1-3	TGTGCCAGCAGCCTGGAACAGGGTTGGGATGGAAACACCATATATTTT	CASSLEQGWDGNTIYF
NA	TRBV27	TRBD2	TRBJ2-1	TGTGCCAGCCTACGGAGGCGGGAGGGGAATGAGCAGTTCTTC	CASLRRREGNEQFF
NA	TRBV11-2	NA	TRBJ1-1	TGTGCCAGCAGCTTAAATTGGGGGTTGGGTGACACTGAAGCTTTCTTT	CASSLNWGLGDTEAFF
NA	TRBV6-5	TRBD1	TRBJ2-1	TGTGCCAGCAGTTGGCGACAGGGGAGTGACTACAATGAGCAGTTCTTC	CASSWRQGSDYNEQFF
NA	TRBV7-2	NA	TRBJ2-7	TGTGCCAGCAGCCCCCTCCTAGGGGTCGACGAGCAGTACTTC	CASSPLLGVDEQYF
once	TRBV5-1	NA	TRBJ1-2	TGCGCCAGCAGCGCGACCCCCGGGATAGCCTATGGCTACACCTTC	CASSATPGIAYGYTF
NA	TRBV18	NA	TRBJ2-5	TGTGCCAGCTCACCTGGGCGGAAAGAGACCCAGTACTTC	CASSPGRKETQYF